The 29 T cell receptor beta chains below were found in one sample sequenced in a study of OX40 agonist ivuxolimab in advanced cancers. The protocol was immunoSEQ multiplex PCR, while the TCRdb copy is restricted to in-frame clones and leaves out a portion. The table shows tens of thousands of clones, with approximately 92% occurring only once. The input for sequencing was CD4+ or CD8+ T cells sorted from blood, taken in a trial of the OX40 agonist ivuxolimab. All receptors come from an adult with an advanced solid tumor such as melanoma, head and neck, liver or kidney cancer.

This chain uses TRBV5-6 with TRBJ1-6; D is uncertain. CDR1 is SGHDT, CDR2 YYEEEE, per germline. Trimming stripped 4 bases from V and 8 bases from J, with 10 bases between. This CDR3 has 13 amino acids. The CDR3 bases are TGTGCCAGCAGCGGGCCAGGTGATTCACCCCTCCACTTT. It encodes CASSGPGDSPLHF. The variable domain in full, completed from reference TRBV5-6 and TRBJ1-6, reads DAGVTQSPTHLIKTRGQQVTLRCSPKSGHDTVSWYQQALGQGPQFIFQYYEEEERQRGNFPDRFSGHQFPNYSSELNVNALLLGDSALYLCASSGPGDSPLHFGNGTRLTVT.

The V and J genes are TRBV2 and TRBJ2-7, with 7 bases matching TRBD1. This CDR3 is 13 amino acids long. Trimming removed 6 bases from V and 6 bases from J; junction bases left unmatched: 8. Germline CDR1 and CDR2: SNHLY and FYNNEI. The CDR3: CASRPRDSSEQYF. The CDR3 DNA reads as TGTGCCAGCAGGCCCAGGGACAGCTCCGAGCAGTACTTC.

This sequence joins TRBV27 and TRBJ2-7; 7 bases fit TRBD1. CDR3 length equals 16 residues. Germline V gene sequence: CDR1 MNHEY, CDR2 SMNVEV (reference sequence). V was clipped by 4 bases and J by 4 bases; unmatched bases: 13. CDR3 nucleotides: TGTGCCAGCAGTTACCGTAGGGGACAGACGGCATACGAGCAGTACTTC. Protein product: CASSYRRGQTAYEQYF.

The J gene is TRBJ2-7, the V gene TRBV4-1, with D perhaps matching TRBD1 (6 bases). CDR3 length: 15 residues. Germline V gives CDR1 MGHRA, CDR2 YSYEKL. Trimming left V 0 bases short and J 1 base short, with 10 bases between. Here the CDR3 DNA reads TGCGCCAGCAGCCAAGAGTACAGGGATTCCTACGAGCAGTACTTC. It is translated as CASSQEYRDSYEQYF.

The chain has TRBV9 and TRBJ2-3; D gene uncertain. Trimming cost V 0 bases and J 4 bases, with 6 bases left between them. Germline V gene sequence: CDR1 SGDLS, CDR2 YYNGEE. CDR3 size: 13 residues. The CDR3 loop reads CASSVAKPDTQYF. In DNA form, the CDR3 reads TGTGCCAGCAGCGTAGCTAAGCCAGATACGCAGTATTTT. Filled out from reference TRBV9 and TRBJ2-3, the complete variable domain reads DSGVTQTPKHLITATGQRVTLRCSPRSGDLSVYWYQQSLDQGLQFLIQYYNGEERAKGNILERFSAQQFPDLHSELNLSSLELGDSALYFCASSVAKPDTQYFGPGTRLTVL.

This clone came up a few times. This chain links TRBV4-1 with TRBJ1-2, with D unclear. The CDR3 covers 15 residues. Germline CDR1 and CDR2: MGHRA and YSYEKL. The ends were cut back, 1 base at V and 4 bases at J, with 13 bases in the middle. The CDR3 reads CASSQVEGSVYGYTF. The CDR3 nucleotides read TGCGCCAGCAGCCAAGTCGAGGGTTCCGTCTATGGCTACACCTTC.

The DNA for the CDR3 is TGTGCCAGCAGCCGAATATCGGACAACCAAGCTTTCTTT. The encoded protein is CASSRISDNQAFF. J is TRBJ1-1 and V is TRBV5-5, with a possible D match to TRBD1 (5 bases). The CDR3 runs to 13 residues. Germline V gives CDR1 SGHKS, CDR2 YYEKEE (reference sequence). V lost 4 bases and J 9 bases, leaving 16 bases between the germline ends.

The chain uses TRBV2 and TRBJ2-1, with a tentative D call TRBD1 (5 bases). Germline V gene sequence: CDR1 SNHLY, CDR2 FYNNEI. Trimming shortened V by 6 bases and J by 6 bases, and 9 bases separated the two germline ends. CDR3 length: 12 residues. The CDR3 DNA follows: TGTGCCAGCAGAGGGGCAGCCAATGAGCAGTTCTTC. Amino acid sequence: CASRGAANEQFF.

The chain's CDR3 is CASSLGAGGEAFF. As DNA, the CDR3 is TGTGCCAGCAGCTTAGGGGCGGGCGGTGAAGCTTTCTTT. This chain links TRBV7-9 with TRBJ1-1, with D unclear. Germline-derived CDR1 and CDR2 are SEHNR and FQNEAQ (reference sequence). Trimming shortened V by 1 base and J by 7 bases, and 10 bases separated the two germline ends. The CDR3 covers 13 residues. Full variable domain (remainder filled in from reference TRBV7-9 and TRBJ1-1): DTGVSQNPRHKITKRGQNVTFRCDPISEHNRLYWYRQTLGQGPEFLTYFQNEAQLEKSRLLSDRFSAERPKGSFSTLEIQRTEQGDSAMYLCASSLGAGGEAFFGQGTRLTVV.

This chain links TRBV7-2 with TRBJ2-7; D might be TRBD1 or TRBD2, each matching 5 bases. The V and J ends lost 5 bases and 2 bases respectively, with 10 bases between them. CDR3 size: 13 residues. Germline V gene lookup returns CDR1 SGHTA and CDR2 FQGNSA. For the CDR3, the DNA is TGTGCCAGCAGCCCGTCGGGACCCTACGAGCAGTACTTC. It translates to CASSPSGPYEQYF.

The V and J genes are TRBV6-1 and TRBJ2-1; the match to TRBD2 covers 10 bases. The ends lost 2 bases at V and 6 bases at J; junction bases unmatched: 10. Germline assignment: CDR1 MNHNS and CDR2 SASEGT. The CDR3 runs 17 residues. As DNA, the CDR3 is TGTGCCAGCAGTGAAAAGGGAGCGGGAGGGGACCTCAATGAGCAGTTCTTC. The encoded protein is CASSEKGAGGDLNEQFF.

V usage is TRBV27 and J usage is TRBJ2-7, with 7 nucleotides matching TRBD1. This CDR3 spans 15 amino acids. Trimming took 4 bases from V and 3 from J; bases not matched to a gene: 9. CDR1 and CDR2 from the germline V gene are MNHEY and SMNVEV (reference sequence). The CDR3 here is CASSSPEDRIYEQYF. The CDR3 DNA is TGTGCCAGCAGTTCCCCAGAGGACAGGATCTACGAGCAGTACTTC.

This clone was recorded a few times. The chain joins TRBV27 to TRBJ1-1; tentatively, D is TRBD1 (5 bases). This CDR3 is 17 amino acids long. V shed 5 bases and J shed 0 bases, with 19 bases lying between them. Germline CDR1 is MNHEY and CDR2 is SMNVEV (reference sequence). CDR3 residues: CASSQAYYRTMNTEAFF. Here the CDR3 DNA reads TGTGCCAGCAGTCAAGCGTATTACAGGACCATGAACACTGAAGCTTTCTTT.

This chain connects TRBV19 to TRBJ1-2, with TRBD1 matching 9 bases. This CDR3 is 14 amino acids long. Germline values: CDR1 LNHDA, CDR2 SQIVND (reference sequence). V was pared by 10 bases and J by 4 bases, with 10 bases of the junction left unmatched. The CDR3 sequence is CAIRNRGQIYGYTF. CDR3 DNA: TGTGCCATTCGAAACAGGGGGCAGATCTATGGCTACACCTTC.

This clone was recorded a few times. The rearrangement uses TRBV5-1 and TRBJ2-3, with TRBD1 as a possible D gene (6 bases). Germline CDR1 reads SGHRS; CDR2 reads YFSETQ. Trimming removed 1 base at V and 6 bases at J, with 12 bases between. The length of the CDR3 is 14 residues. The CDR3 DNA reads TGCGCCAGCAGCTTGACCAGGGGCGGGGATACGCAGTATTTT. Protein: CASSLTRGGDTQYF.

The chain couples TRBV29-1 to TRBJ2-2; D call uncertain. This CDR3 spans 15 amino acids. V was pared by 1 base and J by 5 bases, with 14 bases between. Germline V lookup: CDR1 SQVTM, CDR2 ANQGSEA. The CDR3 reads CSVEALGSKTGELFF. The CDR3 nucleotides read TGCAGCGTTGAAGCGTTGGGGTCTAAAACCGGGGAGCTGTTTTTT.

The chain joins TRBV19 to TRBJ1-3; D call uncertain. V was pared by 4 bases and J by 0 bases, with 10 bases between. Looked up from germline, CDR1 is LNHDA and CDR2 is SQIVND (reference sequence). The CDR3 has 15 amino acids. Here the CDR3 DNA reads TGTGCCAGTAGTACGGACGGCTACTCTGGAAACACCATATATTTT. Translating it yields CASSTDGYSGNTIYF. Supplemented by reference TRBV19 and TRBJ1-3, the full variable domain reads DGGITQSPKYLFRKEGQNVTLSCEQNLNHDAMYWYRQDPGQGLRLIYYSQIVNDFQKGDIAEGYSVSREKKESFPLTVTSAQKNPTAFYLCASSTDGYSGNTIYFGEGSWLTVV.

The chain recombines TRBV19 with TRBJ2-7, with TRBD2 as a possible D gene (5 bases). V lost 5 bases and J 3 bases, leaving 11 bases between the germline ends. Per germline, CDR1 LNHDA and CDR2 SQIVND (reference sequence). This CDR3 is 13 amino acids long. The CDR3: CASSAVGSYEQYF. The CDR3 coding sequence is TGTGCCAGTAGTGCCGTGGGGAGCTACGAGCAGTACTTC.

The chain recombines TRBV6-5 with TRBJ2-6; unclear D gene. The CDR3 loop spans 14 amino acids. CDR1 is MNHEY, CDR2 SVGAGI, per germline. Trimming cost V 6 bases and J 1 base, with 7 bases left between them. The CDR3 spells CASSLFSGANVLTF. The CDR3 nucleotides are TGTGCCAGCAGCCTCTTTTCTGGGGCCAACGTCCTGACTTTC.

The CDR3 sequence is CASSPDRGAYNEQFF. The CDR3 DNA sequence: TGTGCCAGCTCACCAGACAGGGGAGCTTACAATGAGCAGTTCTTC. The chain is built from TRBV18 and TRBJ2-1; 8 bases fit TRBD1. Germline CDR1 KGHSH, CDR2 LQKENI. The CDR3 sequence is 15 residues long. J was trimmed by 4 bases and V by 2 bases; bases with no gene match: 4.

A single count supports this clone. The chain carries TRBV5-5 and TRBJ1-1; D is ambiguous. Per the germline V gene, CDR1 is SGHKS and CDR2 is YYEKEE (reference sequence). V lost 5 bases, J lost 0 bases, and 8 bases lay in between. The CDR3 consists of 13 residues. This chain's CDR3 is CASSSPMNTEAFF. In DNA, the CDR3 is TGTGCCAGCAGTTCCCCCATGAACACTGAAGCTTTCTTT.

The chain has TRBV9 and TRBJ1-3, with D tentatively TRBD1 (6 bases). V lost 3 bases and J lost 3, with 13 bases in between. Looked up from germline, CDR1 is SGDLS and CDR2 is YYNGEE. The CDR3 has 15 residues. The CDR3 bases are TGTGCCAGCAGCGACCCTTTAGGGGGTGGAAACACCATATATTTT. It translates to CASSDPLGGGNTIYF.

V is TRBV9 and J is TRBJ1-1; a possible D gene is TRBD1 (5 bases). Germline CDR1 SGDLS, CDR2 YYNGEE. V lost 0 bases to trimming and J lost 4 bases, with 7 bases between them. The CDR3 is made up of 13 amino acids. CDR3 region: CASSVGGATEAFF. The CDR3 DNA is TGTGCCAGCAGCGTAGGAGGGGCCACTGAAGCTTTCTTT.

The chain carries TRBV28 and TRBJ1-5, with D possibly being TRBD1 (5 bases). Germline CDR1 and CDR2: MDHEN and SYDVKM. V lost 4 bases and J 2 bases, leaving 21 bases between the germline ends. The CDR3 length is 18 residues. CDR3 region: CASSYVRVLTGRNQPQHF. In nucleotides, the CDR3 is TGTGCCAGCAGTTACGTCCGGGTCCTAACAGGTCGCAATCAGCCCCAGCATTTT.

The chain joins TRBV5-1 to TRBJ2-7, with D hard to call. From germline, CDR1 is SGHRS and CDR2 YFSETQ. The CDR3 runs 13 residues. V lost 0 bases and J lost 3, with 7 bases in between. The CDR3 nucleotides read TGCGCCAGCAGCTTGGCCCATGACTACGAGCAGTACTTC. Its protein is CASSLAHDYEQYF. The variable domain in full, with the rest retrieved from reference TRBV5-1 and TRBJ2-7, is KAGVTQTPRYLIKTRGQQVTLSCSPISGHRSVSWYQQTPGQGLQFLFEYFSETQRNKGNFPGRFSGRQFSNSRSEMNVSTLELGDSALYLCASSLAHDYEQYFGPGTRLTVT.

J is TRBJ2-3 and V is TRBV29-1; D unresolved. Germline V gene lookup returns CDR1 SQVTM and CDR2 ANQGSEA. CDR3 length: 11 residues. Trimming cost V 5 bases and J 11 bases, with 14 bases left between them. DNA for the CDR3: TGCAGCGTTAACCCACCGTTTGAGCAGTATTTT. Translating gives CSVNPPFEQYF.

This rearrangement joins TRBV9 to TRBJ1-1; unclear D gene. V was clipped by 0 bases and J by 2 bases, with 5 bases between them. Per the germline V gene, CDR1 is SGDLS and CDR2 is YYNGEE. There are 13 residues in the CDR3. The CDR3 DNA reads as TGTGCCAGCAGCGTAGTCTCCAACACTGAAGCTTTCTTT. As protein: CASSVVSNTEAFF.

The rearrangement links TRBV27 to TRBJ2-2; D is undetermined. V dropped 2 bases and J dropped 4 bases, with 11 bases sitting between them. CDR3 size: 15 residues. CDR1 MNHEY and CDR2 SMNVEV come from the germline V gene (reference sequence). The CDR3 is CASSLGPGATGELFF. CDR3 coding DNA: TGTGCCAGCAGTTTAGGGCCTGGAGCCACCGGGGAGCTGTTTTTT.

This rearrangement joins TRBV9 to TRBJ2-1, with 7 bases that match TRBD2. The CDR3 is 15 amino acids. The V gene end was trimmed by 1 base and the J gene end by 5 bases; junction bases not matched to a gene: 6. Germline V gene data show CDR1 as SGDLS and CDR2 as YYNGEE. The CDR3 reads CASSVRVAGDNEQFF. CDR3 DNA sequence: TGTGCCAGCAGCGTAAGGGTAGCGGGTGACAATGAGCAGTTCTTC.